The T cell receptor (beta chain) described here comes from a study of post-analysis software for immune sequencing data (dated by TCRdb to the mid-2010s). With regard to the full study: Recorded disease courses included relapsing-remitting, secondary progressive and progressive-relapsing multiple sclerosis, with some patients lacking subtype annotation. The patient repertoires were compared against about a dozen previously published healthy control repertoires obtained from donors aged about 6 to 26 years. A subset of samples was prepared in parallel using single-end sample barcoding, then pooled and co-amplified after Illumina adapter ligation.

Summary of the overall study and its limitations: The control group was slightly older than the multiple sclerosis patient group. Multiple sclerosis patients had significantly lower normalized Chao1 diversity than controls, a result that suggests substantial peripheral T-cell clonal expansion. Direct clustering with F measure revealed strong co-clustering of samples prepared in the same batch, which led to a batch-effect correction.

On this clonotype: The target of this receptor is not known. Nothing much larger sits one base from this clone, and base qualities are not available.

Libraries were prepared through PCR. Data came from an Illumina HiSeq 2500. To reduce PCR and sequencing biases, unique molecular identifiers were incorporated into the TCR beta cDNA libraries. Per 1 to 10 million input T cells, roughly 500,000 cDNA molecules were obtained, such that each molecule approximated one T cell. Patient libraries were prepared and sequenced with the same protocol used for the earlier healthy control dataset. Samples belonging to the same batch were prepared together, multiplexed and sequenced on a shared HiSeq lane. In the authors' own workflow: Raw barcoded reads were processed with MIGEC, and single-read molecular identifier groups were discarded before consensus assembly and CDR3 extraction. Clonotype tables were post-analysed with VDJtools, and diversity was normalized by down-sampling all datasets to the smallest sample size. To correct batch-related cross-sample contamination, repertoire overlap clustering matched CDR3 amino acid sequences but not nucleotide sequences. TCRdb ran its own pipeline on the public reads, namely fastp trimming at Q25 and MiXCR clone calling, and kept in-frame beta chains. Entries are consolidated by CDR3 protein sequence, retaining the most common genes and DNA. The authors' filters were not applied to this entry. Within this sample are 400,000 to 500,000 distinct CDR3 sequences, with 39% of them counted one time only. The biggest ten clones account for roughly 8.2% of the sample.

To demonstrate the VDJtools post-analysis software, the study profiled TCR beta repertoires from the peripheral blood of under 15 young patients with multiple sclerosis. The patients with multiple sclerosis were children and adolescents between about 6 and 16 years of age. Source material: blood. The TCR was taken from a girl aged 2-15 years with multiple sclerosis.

The DNA reads TGCGCCAGCAGCTTGGAGGCTAGCGGCAGCTACAATGAGCAGTTCTTC. This translates into CASSLEASGSYNEQFF. Recombination joined TRBV5-1 with TRBJ2-1, with TRBD2 matching 7 junction bases. V loses 0 bases at its end and J loses 3 bases; junction bases beyond the gene matches: 6. The germline V gene provides CDR1 SGHRS and CDR2 YFSETQ. The CDR3 measures 16 amino acids from cysteine to phenylalanine. Just the 48-base CDR3 DNA is kept, in frame starting at base 1.